One sample yielded the 9 T cell receptor beta chains listed below, sequenced in a study of beta chain features in type 1 diabetes (dated by TCRdb to the late 2010s). The library was prepared using the immunoSEQ multiplex PCR assay. The entire isolated RNA was reverse transcribed using the High Capacity cDNA Reverse Transcription Kit, and thus expressed TCRB transcripts were sequenced. TCRdb stores this immuneACCESS table with in-frame sequences only. Part of the clones is absent; in the studies checked, under half of the shortfall reflects unresolved V genes, and no reason is known for the rest. Across this sample there are 120,000 to 150,000 clones, with 6.9% seen only once. The top ten clones comprise about 1.4% of the sample. Sample: central memory CD4+ T cells from blood. These receptors were obtained from a woman under 40 in good health.

The sample holds a few counts of this clone. The J gene is TRBJ2-3, the V gene TRBV6-6; TRBD2 aligns across 9 bases. Germline assignment: CDR1 MNHNY and CDR2 SVGAGI (reference sequence). This CDR3 contains 16 residues. Germline trimming cut 2 bases from V and 2 bases from J; bases unmatched to any gene: 5. This chain's CDR3 is CASSYATSGFTDTQYF. The CDR3 coding sequence is TGTGCCAGCAGTTACGCCACTAGCGGGTTCACAGATACGCAGTATTTT.

J is TRBJ2-1 and V is TRBV7-2; 8 positions agree with TRBD1. V dropped 5 bases and J dropped 6; count of bases not matched to a gene: 12. This CDR3 region has 16 residues. Germline V gives CDR1 SGHTA, CDR2 FQGNSA. CDR3 nucleotide sequence: TGTGCCAGCAGCCCACAGGGGGGTCAGGGTAGCAATGAGCAGTTCTTC. It is translated as CASSPQGGQGSNEQFF. Combining the CDR3 with reference TRBV7-2 and TRBJ2-1 gives the whole variable domain GAGVSQSPSNKVTEKGKDVELRCDPISGHTALYWYRQSLGQGLEFLIYFQGNSAPDKSGLPSDRFSAERTGGSVSTLTIQRTQQEDSAVYLCASSPQGGQGSNEQFFGPGTRLTVL.

The table lists this clone with many counts. The genes are TRBV28 and TRBJ2-3, with TRBD2 identical over 10 bases. Germline V gives CDR1 MDHEN, CDR2 SYDVKM. V trimming: 6 bases; J trimming: 1 base; junction bases outside the gene matches: 7. This CDR3 region has 16 residues. The DNA of the CDR3 is TGTGCCAGCAGCCAAGCGGGAGGGATAGGCACAGATACGCAGTATTTT. It translates to CASSQAGGIGTDTQYF.

The V and J genes are TRBV28 and TRBJ2-1, with no clear D. The CDR3 spans 14 residues. In germline, CDR1 is MDHEN, CDR2 SYDVKM. V gave up 4 bases and J gave up 0 bases, with 7 bases separating them. The CDR3 DNA reads TGTGCCAGCAGTTCTCCGAGCTCCTACAATGAGCAGTTCTTC. It codes for CASSSPSSYNEQFF.

This clone came up a few times. V usage is TRBV5-4 and J usage is TRBJ1-2; 7 bases match TRBD1. This CDR3 region has 14 residues. Per germline, CDR1 SGHNT and CDR2 YYREEE (reference sequence). With V trimmed by 0 bases and J by 4 bases, 3 bases remained unmatched. CDR3 sequence reads: CASSLGDSTYGYTF. CDR3 coding DNA: TGTGCCAGCAGCTTGGGGGACAGTACCTATGGCTACACCTTC.

There are a few counts of this clone. Here the CDR3 DNA reads TGTGCCAGCTCACCAAAACAACAGGATTACGAGCAGTACTTC. Amino acid sequence: CASSPKQQDYEQYF. This chain connects TRBV18 to TRBJ2-7, with D perhaps TRBD1 (5 bases). The V end lost 2 bases, the J end lost 4 bases, and 12 bases lay between the germline ends. Germline CDR1 KGHSH, CDR2 LQKENI. The CDR3 runs to 14 residues.

This chain joins TRBV19 and TRBJ2-3; no clear D. CDR3 size: 15 residues. V was pared by 7 bases and J by 0 bases, with 14 bases between. Per the germline V gene, CDR1 is LNHDA and CDR2 is SQIVND (reference sequence). CDR3 loop: CASKGSRSSTDTQYF. CDR3 bases: TGTGCCAGTAAAGGATCCCGGAGTAGCACAGATACGCAGTATTTT.

The V gene is TRBV27, the J gene TRBJ2-7, with TRBD1 identical over 7 bases. The length of the CDR3 is 14 residues. J lost 7 bases, V lost 0 bases, and 6 bases had no gene match. The germline V gene encodes CDR1 MNHEY and CDR2 SMNVEV (reference sequence). Written as DNA, the CDR3 is TGTGCCAGCAGTTTATCTAGGGGGCATAGGGAGCAGTACTTC. It specifies CASSLSRGHREQYF.

This clone has at least ten counts. The chain carries TRBV7-9 and TRBJ2-1; a possible D gene is TRBD2 (5 bases). Trimming took off 2 bases at V and 0 bases at J, with 11 bases between the two ends. CDR1 and CDR2 from the germline V gene are SEHNR and FQNEAQ (reference sequence). CDR3 size: 16 residues. The DNA of the CDR3 is TGTGCCAGCAGCTTATACGGCGGGCCCTCCTACAATGAGCAGTTCTTC. Translation: CASSLYGGPSYNEQFF.